Following are 20 T cell receptor beta chains from one sample sequenced in a study of blood T cell repertoires in COVID-19 (dated by TCRdb to between 2020 and 2021). The library was generated by the immunoSEQ multiplex PCR assay. Here the immuneACCESS table is served through TCRdb, limited to in-frame sequences with V and J called. Missing clones are a known gap in these copies; in checked studies unresolved V genes cover under half, and the rest lacks a known reason. For this sample the table gives roughly 400,000 clones, of which 88% were detected only once. Around 2.1% of the sample is in the top ten clones. Sequencing was performed on PBMCs or T cells enriched from blood (not recorded which). The receptors stem from a woman aged 35 to 49 with acute COVID-19.

This chain joins TRBV5-1 and TRBJ2-5; unclear D gene. The length of the CDR3 is 13 residues. Looked up from germline, CDR1 is SGHRS and CDR2 is YFSETQ. V lost 0 bases and J lost 4, with 7 bases in between. The chain's CDR3 is CASSLGQRETQYF. The CDR3 nucleotides read TGCGCCAGCAGCTTGGGTCAGCGAGAGACCCAGTACTTC.

The chain couples TRBV7-2 to TRBJ1-5; TRBD1 is a possible D gene (5 bases). Trimming removed 5 bases at V and 3 bases at J, with 11 bases between. The CDR3 consists of 14 residues. Germline-derived CDR1 and CDR2 are SGHTA and FQGNSA. CDR3 DNA: TGTGCCAGCAGCGCGGGACTGGACAATCAGCCCCAGCATTTT. This codes for CASSAGLDNQPQHF. The full variable domain, in which reference TRBV7-2 and TRBJ1-5 provide the parts outside the CDR3, is GAGVSQSPSNKVTEKGKDVELRCDPISGHTALYWYRQSLGQGLEFLIYFQGNSAPDKSGLPSDRFSAERTGGSVSTLTIQRTQQEDSAVYLCASSAGLDNQPQHFGDGTRLSIL.

J is TRBJ2-5 and V is TRBV5-4, with 9 nucleotides matching TRBD2. Trimming cost V 0 bases and J 5 bases; bases outside gene matches: 11. CDR3 length equals 17 residues. The germline CDR1 and CDR2 sequences are SGHNT and YYREEE (reference sequence). DNA of the CDR3: TGTGCCAGCAGCTTGGCGGTCGGCGGGGGGGCCACGGAGACCCAGTACTTC. Translation: CASSLAVGGGATETQYF.

The chain couples TRBV5-1 to TRBJ2-6, with 7 nucleotides matching TRBD1. V was pared by 4 bases and J by 2 bases, with 3 bases of the junction left unmatched. This CDR3 region has 15 residues. Germline CDR1 and CDR2: SGHRS and YFSETQ. In DNA, the CDR3 is TGCGCCAGCAGCGGAACAGGGGCTGGGGCCAACGTCCTGACTTTC. The encoded protein is CASSGTGAGANVLTF.

This chain links TRBV27 with TRBJ1-2, with D possibly matching TRBD1 (6 bases). V was cut by 5 bases and J by 3 bases, with 10 bases left in between. Germline V gene sequence: CDR1 MNHEY, CDR2 SMNVEV (reference sequence). CDR3 length equals 13 residues. The CDR3 sequence: CASSVGQYYGYTF. Written as DNA, the CDR3 is TGTGCCAGCAGTGTCGGACAGTACTATGGCTACACCTTC.

The rearrangement joins TRBV9 to TRBJ2-2, with TRBD1 matching over 9 bases. Per the germline V gene, CDR1 is SGDLS and CDR2 is YYNGEE. V dropped 4 bases and J dropped 6; count of bases not matched to a gene: 10. The CDR3 extends over 16 amino acids. In DNA form, the CDR3 reads TGTGCCAGCAGCCCGATGGGACAGGGAATCGCCGGGGAGCTGTTTTTT. It specifies CASSPMGQGIAGELFF.

V gene TRBV6-4 combines with J gene TRBJ2-2, with a tentative D call TRBD2 (6 bases). The CDR3 length is 14 residues. Trimming shortened V by 7 bases and J by 0 bases, and 9 bases separated the two germline ends. Germline CDR1 and CDR2: MRHNA and SNTAGT. CDR3 amino acids: CASKSGSNTGELFF. The DNA for the CDR3 is TGTGCCAGCAAGAGCGGGTCGAACACCGGGGAGCTGTTTTTT.

This chain uses TRBV30 with TRBJ1-3; D is perhaps TRBD1 (6 bases). Trimming took 2 bases from V and 2 from J, leaving 13 bases between them. Germline loops: CDR1 GTSNPN, CDR2 SVGIG (reference sequence). The CDR3 has 15 amino acids. The CDR3 spells CAWSRGKITGNTIYF. CDR3 bases: TGTGCCTGGAGTAGGGGGAAGATCACTGGAAACACCATATATTTT.

This chain links TRBV27 with TRBJ1-2; D call uncertain. The V gene's germline CDR1 is MNHEY and CDR2 SMNVEV (reference sequence). V was trimmed by 3 bases and J by 3 bases, leaving 11 bases between them. The CDR3 totals 14 residues. CDR3 protein: CASSLRGNYYGYTF. The CDR3 DNA sequence: TGTGCCAGCAGTTTGCGGGGAAATTACTATGGCTACACCTTC.

This clone was detected only a few times. The V gene is TRBV4-1, the J gene TRBJ2-2; the match to TRBD2 covers 9 bases. Germline values: CDR1 MGHRA, CDR2 YSYEKL. Losses at the gene ends were 0 bases for V and 8 bases for J; bases not matched to a gene: 16. This CDR3 has 19 residues. DNA of the CDR3: TGCGCCAGCAGCCAAGAGGACCTCCCGACTAGCGGCCGGACGGGGGAGCTGTTTTTT. This sequence encodes CASSQEDLPTSGRTGELFF.

The chain recombines TRBV2 with TRBJ2-3; 11 nucleotides align to TRBD2. The ends lost 7 bases at V and 1 base at J; junction bases unmatched: 7. The V gene's germline CDR1 is SNHLY and CDR2 FYNNEI. This CDR3 has 16 amino acids. CDR3 protein: CASKILAGGGTDTQYF. The CDR3 region has the DNA TGTGCCAGCAAGATTCTAGCGGGGGGTGGCACAGATACGCAGTATTTT.

This clone was seen more than once but under ten times. The V call is TRBV2, the J call TRBJ2-5; 11 nucleotides line up with TRBD1. V trimming: 8 bases; J trimming: 7 bases; junction bases outside the gene matches: 6. The CDR3 runs to 13 residues. CDR1 is SNHLY and CDR2 is FYNNEI in the germline V gene. CDR3: CASEGQGVATQYF. The DNA for the CDR3 is TGTGCCAGCGAGGGACAGGGGGTCGCGACCCAGTACTTC.

V is TRBV9 and J is TRBJ2-5; 12 positions match TRBD2. This CDR3 has 15 amino acids. V was pared by 0 bases and J by 6 bases, with 3 bases of the junction left unmatched. Germline CDR1 is SGDLS and CDR2 is YYNGEE. CDR3 in DNA: TGTGCCAGCAGCGTAGGGACTAGCGGGGAAAAGACCCAGTACTTC. Residues: CASSVGTSGEKTQYF.

This sequence joins TRBV6-5 and TRBJ2-2, with 8 nucleotides matching TRBD2. J gave up 5 bases and V 5 bases, and 7 bases lay outside the gene matches. Germline CDR1 and CDR2: MNHEY and SVGAGI. The CDR3 loop spans 15 amino acids. CDR3 DNA sequence: TGTGCCAGCAGTAGGACTAGCCCAGGGACCGGGGAGCTGTTTTTT. Its translation: CASSRTSPGTGELFF.

The gene calls are TRBV7-9 and TRBJ2-1, with 10 bases identical to TRBD1. The V gene end was trimmed by 5 bases and the J gene end by 9 bases; junction bases not matched to a gene: 4. Germline values: CDR1 SEHNR, CDR2 FQNEAQ (reference sequence). This CDR3 region has 13 residues. The chain's CDR3 is CASSADRGSEQFF. In DNA form, the CDR3 reads TGTGCCAGCAGCGCGGACAGGGGGAGTGAGCAGTTCTTC.

The chain uses TRBV5-4 and TRBJ1-2, with TRBD1 identical over 8 bases. CDR3 length: 14 amino acids. J gave up 7 bases and V 4 bases, and 9 bases lay outside the gene matches. Germline assignment: CDR1 SGHNT and CDR2 YYREEE (reference sequence). CDR3 sequence: CASSRPGQALGYTF. DNA for the CDR3: TGTGCCAGCAGCCGTCCGGGACAGGCGCTTGGCTACACCTTC.

The chain uses TRBV6-1 and TRBJ2-3; 7 nucleotides align to TRBD2. The CDR3 is 15 residues long. Germline CDR1 MNHNS, CDR2 SASEGT. Trimming took 3 bases from V and 3 from J; bases not matched to a gene: 6. CDR3 bases: TGTGCCAGCAGTGAGTCGGGAGGAGATACAGATACGCAGTATTTT. The encoded protein is CASSESGGDTDTQYF.

J is TRBJ1-4 and V is TRBV19, with D perhaps matching TRBD1 (5 bases). Between the trimmed V and J ends, which lost 5 bases and 7 bases, there was a span of 11 bases. Germline V lookup: CDR1 LNHDA, CDR2 SQIVND (reference sequence). The CDR3 totals 13 residues. CDR3 amino acids: CASSYGGTEKLFF. The CDR3, as DNA: TGTGCCAGTAGTTACGGGGGTACTGAAAAACTGTTTTTT.

The chain combines TRBV21-1 with TRBJ1-1; TRBD1, the table's D call, lacks a check against the DNA. TRBV21-1 is assigned pseudogene status. The CDR3 totals 17 residues. CDR3 sequence reads: CASTNDARDRPATEAFF. The CDR3 region has the DNA TGTGCCAGCACTAACGATGCCCGGGACAGACCGGCGACTGAAGCTTTCTTT.

The chain recombines TRBV19 with TRBJ2-3; the D gene is possibly TRBD1 (7 bases). V gave up 4 bases and J gave up 2 bases, with 10 bases separating them. Looked up from germline, CDR1 is LNHDA and CDR2 is SQIVND (reference sequence). The CDR3 is 14 residues long. CDR3 loop: CASSTGGTTDTQYF. The CDR3, as DNA: TGTGCCAGTAGTACAGGGGGGACCACAGATACGCAGTATTTT.